The clone carrying this T cell receptor (beta chain) was detected many times. These data are taken from a study of tumor and adjacent non-tumor tissue in lung cancer. Across the whole study: Patients were aged about 30 to 80, roughly 9 men and 4 to 6 women, stage I to III.

RNA was extracted from bulk tissue without any cell sorting. Newly diagnosed lung cancer patients had thoracic surgery in China, August–late 2014, without prior chemotherapy. A modified ARM-PCR protocol with three rounds of nested PCR amplified TCRbeta. TCRdb redid the calling of the multiplex PCR reads with MiXCR, one entry per CDR3 protein. The sample has 65,000 to 75,000 distinct CDR3 sequences, about three quarters seen once. This TCR derives from a man aged 55-75 years with non-small cell lung cancer. Sample: lung tumor tissue.

DNA of the CDR3: TGTGCCAGCAGGACAGGGGCCGGGGAGCTGTTTTTT. Its protein is CASRTGAGELFF. The rearrangement links TRBV7-9 to TRBJ2-2; 8 bases agree with TRBD1. Germline trimming cut 6 bases from V and 6 bases from J; bases unmatched to any gene: 0. The CDR3 is 12 amino acids. Germline CDR1 and CDR2: SEHNR and FQNEAQ (reference sequence).